This T cell receptor (beta chain) stems from a study of shared clonotypes between healthy human individuals. Overall study findings and caveats: The authors expected sequencing depth to affect clonotype sharing among donors.

V lost 5 bases, J lost 5 bases, and 7 bases stayed unmatched. Germline V gene lookup returns CDR1 SGHVS and CDR2 FQNEAQ. This CDR3 comprises 15 residues. Donation came from healthy HIV-negative adults that had no recent acute infections or vaccinations. A remark on this clone: The antigen is unknown.

Each PCR replicate run on unsorted PBMC took in 250 to 350 ng DNA, around 30,000 T cell genomes. Per the study methods: Owing to the provision of junction-only sequences devoid of quality scores by immunoSEQ, filtering differed. Profiling relied on immunoSEQ multiplex PCR, and the TCRdb table lists in-frame clones only, not all of them. That table furnishes V, J and clone size, whereas the DNA furnished D and trimming. The sample carries about 460,000 clones, around 77% recorded once. This sequence originates from a woman aged 40 to 49 in good health. Some clones in this sample may be carry-over from other donors' samples. J is TRBJ2-3 and V is TRBV7-8; TRBD1 aligns across 10 bases. Material: PBMCs. The chain's CDR3 is CASSPRTGGVDTQYF. CDR3 DNA sequence: TGTGCCAGCAGCCCCAGGACAGGGGGGGTAGATACGCAGTATTTT.